This TCR beta chain was recovered during a study of blood T cell repertoires in COVID-19. Study details: Sites across the United States, Italy and Spain contributed samples from acute and convalescent COVID-19. Nucleic acid was either cDNA or gDNA, and it came from T cells, B-cell-depleted T cells, or PBMCs.

In the original processing: Amplification of reference gene primers was used by the study to estimate nucleated cell counts. Only in-frame clones appear in the TCRdb table, and some are missing; sequencing was by immunoSEQ multiplex PCR. From that table come the V and J calls and clone size; the DNA was used to work out D and trimming. The sample lists tens of thousands of clones, about 80% occurring once. The CDR3 consists of 15 residues. Sequencing was done on a sample of peripheral blood. The chain has TRBV21-1 and TRBJ1-2; the table's D call, TRBD1, has no DNA check behind it. TRBV21-1 is labeled a pseudogene. The source is a human donor in a cohort sampled during active COVID-19. CDR3 loop: CASSSNKGAWYGYTF. The CDR3 region has the DNA TGTGCCAGCAGCAGTAATAAGGGGGCATGGTATGGCTACACCTTC.